This T cell receptor (beta chain) was sequenced for a study of blood T cells in healthy people across ages. Germline V gene sequence: CDR1 LNHNV, CDR2 YYDKDF (reference sequence). Germline trimming cut 5 bases from V and 6 bases from J; bases unmatched to any gene: 9. The CDR3 sequence is 15 residues long. It was around 10 milliliters of peripheral blood that were drawn from each donor. The second PCR ran roughly 6 to 11 cycles with a sample-barcoded 5' primer and J-beta primers. TCRdb itself ran the 5' RACE reads through MiXCR, one entry per CDR3 protein. The sample shows roughly 1,000,000 distinct CDR3 sequences, around 25% of them seen only once. A further study also used this sample, focusing on T cells of mothers and their children. That paper states: Related and unrelated pairs show similar thymic shaping of TCR recombination output.

The specimen sequenced was blood. The chain uses TRBV15 and TRBJ2-3, with 9 bases identical to TRBD1. The origin of this receptor is a girl aged 2-9 years in good health. DNA of the CDR3: TGTGCCACCAGCGCCTACAGGGGGCGCCCGGATACGCAGTATTTT. This translates into CATSAYRGRPDTQYF.